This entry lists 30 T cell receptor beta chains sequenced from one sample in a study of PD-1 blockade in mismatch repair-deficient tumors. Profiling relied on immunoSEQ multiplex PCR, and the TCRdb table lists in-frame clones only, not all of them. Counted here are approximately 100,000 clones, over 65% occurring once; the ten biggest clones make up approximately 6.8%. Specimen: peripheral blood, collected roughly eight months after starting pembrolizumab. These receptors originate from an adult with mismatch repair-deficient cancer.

The CDR3 here is CASSDTGGASYEQYF. The CDR3 DNA sequence: TGTGCCAGCAGTGATACAGGGGGAGCGTCCTACGAGCAGTACTTC. The rearrangement links TRBV6-6 to TRBJ2-7, with 8 bases lining up with TRBD1. The CDR3 runs to 15 residues. Looked up from germline, CDR1 is MNHNY and CDR2 is SVGAGI (reference sequence). Trimming took 5 bases from V and 1 from J; bases not matched to a gene: 7.

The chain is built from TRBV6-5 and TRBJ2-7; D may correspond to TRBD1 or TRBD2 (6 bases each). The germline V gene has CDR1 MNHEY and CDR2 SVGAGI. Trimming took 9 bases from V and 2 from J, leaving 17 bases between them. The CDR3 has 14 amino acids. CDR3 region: CASKRQEGPYEQYF. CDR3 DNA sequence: TGTGCCAGTAAGAGACAGGAGGGTCCCTACGAGCAGTACTTC.

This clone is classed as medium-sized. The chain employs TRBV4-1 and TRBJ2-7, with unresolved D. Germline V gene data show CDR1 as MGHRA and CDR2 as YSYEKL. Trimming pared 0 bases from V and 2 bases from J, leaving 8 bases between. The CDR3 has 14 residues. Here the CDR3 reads CASSQDRFPYEQYF. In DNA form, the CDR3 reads TGCGCCAGCAGCCAAGATAGGTTCCCCTACGAGCAGTACTTC.

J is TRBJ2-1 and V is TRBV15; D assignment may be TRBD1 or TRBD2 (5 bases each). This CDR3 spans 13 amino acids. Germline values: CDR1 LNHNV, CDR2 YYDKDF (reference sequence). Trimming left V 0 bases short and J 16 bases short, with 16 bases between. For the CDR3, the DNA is TGTGCCACCAGCAGAGAGGGACCAACGTGGCAATTCTTC. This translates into CATSREGPTWQFF.

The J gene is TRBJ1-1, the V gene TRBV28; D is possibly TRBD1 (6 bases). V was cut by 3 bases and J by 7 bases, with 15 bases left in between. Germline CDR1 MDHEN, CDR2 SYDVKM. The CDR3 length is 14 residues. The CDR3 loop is CASSFAGGGGEAFF. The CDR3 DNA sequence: TGTGCCAGCAGTTTTGCCGGAGGGGGAGGTGAAGCTTTCTTT.

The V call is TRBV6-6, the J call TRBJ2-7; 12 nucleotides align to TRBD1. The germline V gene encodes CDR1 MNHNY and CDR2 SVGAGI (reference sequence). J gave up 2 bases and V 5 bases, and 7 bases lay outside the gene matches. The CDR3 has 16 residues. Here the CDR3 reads CASSPPGQGATYEQYF. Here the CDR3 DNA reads TGTGCCAGCAGTCCTCCGGGACAGGGGGCCACCTACGAGCAGTACTTC.

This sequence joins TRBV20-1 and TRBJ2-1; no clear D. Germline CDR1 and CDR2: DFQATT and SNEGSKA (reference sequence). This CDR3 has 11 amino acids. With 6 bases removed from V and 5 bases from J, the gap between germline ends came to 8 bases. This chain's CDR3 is CSADGHNEQFF. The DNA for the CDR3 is TGCAGTGCCGATGGCCACAATGAGCAGTTCTTC.

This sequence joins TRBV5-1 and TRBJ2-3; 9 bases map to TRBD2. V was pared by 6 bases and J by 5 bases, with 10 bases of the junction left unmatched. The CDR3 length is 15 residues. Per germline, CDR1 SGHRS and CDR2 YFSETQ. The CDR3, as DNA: TGCGCCAGCACCCTAGCGGGGACGGAGATAGATACGCAGTATTTT. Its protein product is CASTLAGTEIDTQYF.

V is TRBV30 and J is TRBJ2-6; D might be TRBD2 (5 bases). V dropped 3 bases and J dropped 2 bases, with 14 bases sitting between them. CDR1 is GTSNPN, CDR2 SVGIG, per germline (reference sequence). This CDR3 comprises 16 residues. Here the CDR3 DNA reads TGTGCCTGGAGCCATATTGTCGGGGCTGGGGCCAACGTCCTGACTTTC. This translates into CAWSHIVGAGANVLTF.

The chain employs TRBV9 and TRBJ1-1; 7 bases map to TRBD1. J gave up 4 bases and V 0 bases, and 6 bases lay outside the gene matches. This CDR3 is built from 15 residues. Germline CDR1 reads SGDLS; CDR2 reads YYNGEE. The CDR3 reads CASSVGQGLSTEAFF. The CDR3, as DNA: TGTGCCAGCAGCGTAGGACAGGGCCTAAGCACTGAAGCTTTCTTT.

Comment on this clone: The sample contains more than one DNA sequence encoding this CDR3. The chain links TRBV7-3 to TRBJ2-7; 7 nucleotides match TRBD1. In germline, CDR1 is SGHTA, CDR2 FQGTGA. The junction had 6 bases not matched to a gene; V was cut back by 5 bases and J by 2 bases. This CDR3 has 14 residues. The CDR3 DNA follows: TGTGCCAGCAGCCCCGGGACAGAAGCCTACGAGCAGTACTTC. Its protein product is CASSPGTEAYEQYF.

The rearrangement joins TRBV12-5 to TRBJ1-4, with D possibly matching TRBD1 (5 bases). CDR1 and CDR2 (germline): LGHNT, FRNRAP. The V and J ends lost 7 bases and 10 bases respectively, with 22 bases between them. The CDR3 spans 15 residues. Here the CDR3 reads CASAPDSFSIGKLFF. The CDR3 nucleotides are TGTGCTAGTGCCCCCGACAGTTTCTCGATTGGAAAACTGTTTTTT.

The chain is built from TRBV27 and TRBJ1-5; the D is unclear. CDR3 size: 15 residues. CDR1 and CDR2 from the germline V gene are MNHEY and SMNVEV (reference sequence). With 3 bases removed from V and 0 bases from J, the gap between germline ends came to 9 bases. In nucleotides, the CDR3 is TGTGCCAGCAGTTTCGGGGTCTATAGCAATCAGCCCCAGCATTTT. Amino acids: CASSFGVYSNQPQHF.

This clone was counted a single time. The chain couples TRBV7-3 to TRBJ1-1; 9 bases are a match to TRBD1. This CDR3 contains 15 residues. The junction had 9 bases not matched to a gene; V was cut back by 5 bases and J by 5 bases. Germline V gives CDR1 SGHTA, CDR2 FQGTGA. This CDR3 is CASSMTRTGVTEAFF. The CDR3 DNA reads TGTGCCAGCAGCATGACTCGGACAGGGGTAACTGAAGCTTTCTTT.

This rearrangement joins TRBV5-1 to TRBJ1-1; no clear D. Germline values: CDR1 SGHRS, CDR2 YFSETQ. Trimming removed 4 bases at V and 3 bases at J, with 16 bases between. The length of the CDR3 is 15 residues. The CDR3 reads CASSQRDGIYTEAFF. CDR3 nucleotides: TGCGCCAGCAGCCAGAGAGACGGAATATACACTGAAGCTTTCTTT. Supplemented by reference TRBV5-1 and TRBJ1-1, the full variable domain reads KAGVTQTPRYLIKTRGQQVTLSCSPISGHRSVSWYQQTPGQGLQFLFEYFSETQRNKGNFPGRFSGRQFSNSRSEMNVSTLELGDSALYLCASSQRDGIYTEAFFGQGTRLTVV.

The CDR3 region has the DNA TGTGCCAGCAGGGGACGGAGCAATAGCAATCAGCCCCAGCATTTT. Protein sequence: CASRGRSNSNQPQHF. This chain uses TRBV6-6 with TRBJ1-5; TRBD1 might be the D (5 bases). The CDR3 runs 15 residues. Per the germline V gene, CDR1 is MNHNY and CDR2 is SVGAGI (reference sequence). V lost 6 bases and J lost 0, with 12 bases in between.

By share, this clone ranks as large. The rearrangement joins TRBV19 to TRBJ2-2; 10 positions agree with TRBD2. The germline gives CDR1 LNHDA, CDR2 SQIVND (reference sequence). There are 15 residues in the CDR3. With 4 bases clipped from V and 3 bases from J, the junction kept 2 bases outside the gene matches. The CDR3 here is CASSSLAGDTGELFF. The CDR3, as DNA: TGTGCCAGTAGTAGTCTAGCGGGAGACACCGGGGAGCTGTTTTTT.

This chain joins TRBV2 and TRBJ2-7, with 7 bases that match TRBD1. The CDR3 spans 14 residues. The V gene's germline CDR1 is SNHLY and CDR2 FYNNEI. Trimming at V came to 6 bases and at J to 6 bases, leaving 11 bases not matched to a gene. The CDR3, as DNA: TGTGCCAGCAGCTCAGCTCCGACAGGGCCCGAGCAGTACTTC. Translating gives CASSSAPTGPEQYF.

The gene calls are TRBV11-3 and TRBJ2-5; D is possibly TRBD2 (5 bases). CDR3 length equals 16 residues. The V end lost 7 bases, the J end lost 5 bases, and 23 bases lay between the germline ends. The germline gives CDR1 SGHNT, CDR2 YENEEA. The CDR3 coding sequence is TGTGCCAGCACACCCCGGGATCACCCTTTGGCCGAGACCCAGTACTTC. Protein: CASTPRDHPLAETQYF. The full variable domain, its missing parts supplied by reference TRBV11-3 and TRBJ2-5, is EAGVVQSPRYKIIEKKQPVAFWCNPISGHNTLYWYLQNLGQGPELLIRYENEEAVDDSQLPKDRFSAERLKGVDSTLKIQPAELGDSAVYLCASTPRDHPLAETQYFGPGTRLLVL.

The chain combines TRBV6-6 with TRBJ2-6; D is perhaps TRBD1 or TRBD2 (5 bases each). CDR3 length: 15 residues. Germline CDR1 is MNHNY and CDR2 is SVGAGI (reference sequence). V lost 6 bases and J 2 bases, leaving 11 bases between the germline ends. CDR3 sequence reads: CASRLGVPGANVLTF. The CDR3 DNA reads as TGTGCCAGCAGACTAGGGGTTCCTGGGGCCAACGTCCTGACTTTC.

CDR3 bases: TGTGCCTGGAGTCCCGGACCCTGGAATCAGCCCCAGCATTTT. As protein: CAWSPGPWNQPQHF. The genes are TRBV30 and TRBJ1-5, with D unclear. Germline CDR1 and CDR2: GTSNPN and SVGIG (reference sequence). The length of the CDR3 is 14 residues. Trimming pared 2 bases from V and 4 bases from J, leaving 12 bases between.

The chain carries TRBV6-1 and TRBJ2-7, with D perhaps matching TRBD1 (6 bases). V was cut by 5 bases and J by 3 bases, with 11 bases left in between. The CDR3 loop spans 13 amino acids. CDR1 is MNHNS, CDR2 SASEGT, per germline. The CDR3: CASSQDRIYEQYF. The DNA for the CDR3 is TGTGCCAGCAGTCAAGACAGGATCTACGAGCAGTACTTC.

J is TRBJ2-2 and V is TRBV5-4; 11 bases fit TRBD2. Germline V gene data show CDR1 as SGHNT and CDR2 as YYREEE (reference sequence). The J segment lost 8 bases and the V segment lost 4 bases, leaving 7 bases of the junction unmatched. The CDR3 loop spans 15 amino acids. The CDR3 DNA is TGTGCCAGCAGCAGGGGACTAGCGGCCGAAGGGGAGCTGTTTTTT. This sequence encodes CASSRGLAAEGELFF.

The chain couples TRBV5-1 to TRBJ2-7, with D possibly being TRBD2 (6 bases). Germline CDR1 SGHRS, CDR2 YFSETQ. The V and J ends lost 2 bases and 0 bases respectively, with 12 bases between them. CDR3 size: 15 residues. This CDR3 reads CASSFEGTASYEQYF. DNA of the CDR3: TGCGCCAGCAGCTTTGAAGGGACTGCCTCCTACGAGCAGTACTTC.

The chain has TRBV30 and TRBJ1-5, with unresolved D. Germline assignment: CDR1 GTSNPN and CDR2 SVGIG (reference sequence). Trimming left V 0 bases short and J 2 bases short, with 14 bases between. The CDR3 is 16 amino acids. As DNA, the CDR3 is TGTGCCTGGAGTGTCCTGGCGGGTAAGGGCAATCAGCCCCAGCATTTT. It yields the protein CAWSVLAGKGNQPQHF. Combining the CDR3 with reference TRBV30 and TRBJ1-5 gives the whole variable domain SQTIHQWPATLVQPVGSPLSLECTVEGTSNPNLYWYRQAAGRGLQLLFYSVGIGQISSEVPQNLSASRPQDRQFILSSKKLLLSDSGFYLCAWSVLAGKGNQPQHFGDGTRLSIL.

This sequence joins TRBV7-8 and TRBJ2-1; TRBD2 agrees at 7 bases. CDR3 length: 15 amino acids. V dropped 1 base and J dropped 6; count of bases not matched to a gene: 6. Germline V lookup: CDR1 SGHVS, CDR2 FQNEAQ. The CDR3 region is CASSLVGGPPNEQFF. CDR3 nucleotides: TGTGCCAGCAGCTTAGTGGGAGGGCCTCCCAATGAGCAGTTCTTC. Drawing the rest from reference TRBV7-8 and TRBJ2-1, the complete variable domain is GAGVSQSPRYKVAKRGQDVALRCDPISGHVSLFWYQQALGQGPEFLTYFQNEAQLDKSGLPSDRFFAERPEGSVSTLKIQRTQQEDSAVYLCASSLVGGPPNEQFFGPGTRLTVL.

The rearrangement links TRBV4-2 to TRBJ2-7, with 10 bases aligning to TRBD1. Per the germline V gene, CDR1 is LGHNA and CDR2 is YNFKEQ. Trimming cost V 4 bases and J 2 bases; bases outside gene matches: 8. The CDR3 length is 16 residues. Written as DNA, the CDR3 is TGTGCCAGCAGCCGCCCTGGGGACAGGGGTACCTACGAGCAGTACTTC. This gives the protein CASSRPGDRGTYEQYF.

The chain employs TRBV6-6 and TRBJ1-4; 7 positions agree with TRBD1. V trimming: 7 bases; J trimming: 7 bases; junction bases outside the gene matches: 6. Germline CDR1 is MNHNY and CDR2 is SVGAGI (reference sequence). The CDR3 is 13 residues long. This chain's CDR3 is CASTNGQVEKLFF. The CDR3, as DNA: TGTGCCAGCACCAACGGACAGGTTGAAAAACTGTTTTTT.

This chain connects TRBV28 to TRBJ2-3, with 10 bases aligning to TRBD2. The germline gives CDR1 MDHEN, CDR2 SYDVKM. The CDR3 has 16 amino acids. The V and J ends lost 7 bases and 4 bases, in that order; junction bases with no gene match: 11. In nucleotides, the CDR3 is TGTGCCAGCACCCTTCAAGCGGGGGGGGAAGCAGATACGCAGTATTTT. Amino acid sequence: CASTLQAGGEADTQYF.

CDR3 sequence: CASSPGRAVQGETQYF. The CDR3 DNA sequence: TGTGCCAGCAGCCCGGGCAGGGCTGTCCAGGGGGAGACCCAGTACTTC. The chain couples TRBV5-8 to TRBJ2-5, with D perhaps matching TRBD1 (6 bases). Deletions cut 4 bases from V and 5 bases from J, with 21 bases between. The germline gives CDR1 SGHTS, CDR2 YDEGEE. There are 16 residues in the CDR3.